This T cell receptor beta chain derives from a study of regulatory T cells in long-lasting Graves disease. Time point of the sample: newly diagnosed GD, antithyroid drugs for less than 3 months. TCR sequences were obtained from RNA taken from PBMCs. This clonotype was counted at least ten times. Per the germline V gene, CDR1 is MNHNS and CDR2 is SASEGT. Trimming took 6 bases from V and 5 from J, leaving 13 bases between them. This CDR3 contains 13 residues. Assembly of TCR beta libraries relied on iRepertoire HTBI primers together with Arm-PCR of CDR3 regions. TCRdb recomputed calls from the multiplex PCR reads with MiXCR, one row per CDR3 protein. Of around 400,000 distinct CDR3 sequences in the sample, 10% to 15% are singletons; the top ten hold approximately 19%. These data were also reused for a study on T cells in Graves' hyperthyroidism and ophthalmopathy. That source adds: The primer set for the first-round RT-PCR of the TCR CDR3 was HTBI.

The material was peripheral blood mononuclear cells (PBMCs), obtained at new diagnosis, from a patient treated with antithyroid drugs. The gene calls are TRBV6-1 and TRBJ1-2, with D unresolved. This sequence was found in a woman aged 18-29 years with Graves disease. The CDR3 loop is CASRKSADYGYTF. DNA for the CDR3: TGTGCCAGCAGAAAATCGGCGGATTATGGCTACACCTTC.